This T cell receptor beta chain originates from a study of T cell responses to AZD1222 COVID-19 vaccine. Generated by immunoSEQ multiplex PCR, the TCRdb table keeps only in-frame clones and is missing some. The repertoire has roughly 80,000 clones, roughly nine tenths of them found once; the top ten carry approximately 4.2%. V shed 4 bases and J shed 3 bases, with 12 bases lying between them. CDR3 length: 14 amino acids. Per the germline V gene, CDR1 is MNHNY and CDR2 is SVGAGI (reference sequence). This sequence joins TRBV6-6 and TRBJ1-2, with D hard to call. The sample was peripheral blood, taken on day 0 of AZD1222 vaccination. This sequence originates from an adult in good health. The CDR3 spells CASSSGFGDYGYTF. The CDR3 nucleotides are TGTGCCAGCAGTTCGGGCTTTGGTGACTATGGCTACACCTTC.